A single T cell receptor beta chain is shown here with its context. Its antigen is unknown. The source of the sample is a study of cytomegalovirus exposure and HLA in healthy donors. Sequenced by immunoSEQ multiplex PCR; TCRdb stores in-frame clones only, minus some. Found here are 150,000 or so clones, 94% of them singletons; the top ten hold less than 2%. Study observations and caveats: Specific recognition of CMV antigens was confirmed in vitro for a few chains (all CMV-associated).

The CDR3 is 14 residues long. V lost 5 bases, J lost 5 bases, and 16 bases lay in between. Looked up from germline, CDR1 is LNHDA and CDR2 is SQIVND (reference sequence). The clonotype was recovered from a man aged 18 to 29 in good health and CMV-seropositive. Sequencing was done on a sample of PBMCs. The chain uses TRBV19 and TRBJ2-7; D is perhaps TRBD1 (5 bases). CDR3 sequence: CASSPSGYADEQYF. In DNA, the CDR3 is TGTGCCAGTAGTCCATCAGGGTACGCGGACGAGCAGTACTTC.